This is a list of T cell receptor beta chains from one sample in a study of shared clonotypes between healthy human individuals. The repertoire was sequenced with immunoSEQ multiplex PCR; TCRdb's copy has only in-frame clones and lacks some. The sample yields some 2 million clones, approximately 95% seen once. The sequenced sample was naive CD4+ T cells sorted from blood. The origin of the receptors is a man between 18 and 29 years old in good health. The CDR3 runs from the conserved cysteine through the conserved F or W.

V | CDR3
TRBV5-1 | CASSLRTSGYNEQFF
TRBV12-5 | CARGGVEAFF
TRBV7-2 | CASSLVAGSSYEQYF
TRBV19 | CASSVGDRPTNEKLFF
TRBV10-1 | CASSENPNTGELFF
TRBV15 | CATSRVLAGVRYEQYF
TRBV18 | CASSPTPENQPQHF
TRBV6-1 | CASAGQLNTGELFF
TRBV2 | CASSEMTPSPTDTQYF
TRBV30 | CAWAANNEQFF
TRBV2 | CASSGRQGAAGANVLTF
TRBV10-3 | CAIRGTGAMNTEAFF
TRBV10-3 | CAISVTDGGGYTF
TRBV30 | CAWSLGIGNQPQHF
TRBV7-9 | CASRSQPTDTQYF
TRBV2 | CASSEILAGDTQYF
TRBV2 | CASSESGLGGNIQYF
TRBV19 | CASSIQNIQYF
TRBV12-5 | CASGFSGQLNTEAFF
TRBV6-5 | CASSYARGNQPQHF
TRBV5-1 | CASSPSPNTDTQYF
TRBV7-2 | CASSTGTSYEQYF
TRBV19 | CASSTLAARGTDTQYF
TRBV27 | CASSWGGGETQYF
TRBV27 | CASSLGDSYNEQFF
TRBV6-5 | CASSYGVDYGYTF
TRBV7-9 | CASSRTTGQSTDTQYF
TRBV7-2 | CASSSTTRFYNSPLHF
TRBV5-1 | CASSPLGGGSNNEQFF
TRBV19 | CASSGQGEGGYTF
TRBV2 | CASSTTGPHGGTEAFF
TRBV2 | CASTKDWKNTGELFF
TRBV4-3 | CASSPRDGNTGELFF
TRBV9 | CASSHVGGTSTDTQYF
TRBV27 | CASSRDLNQPQHF
TRBV5-1 | CASSLGTPRSETQYF
TRBV4-2 | CASSPRTGSQEQFF
TRBV6-5 | CASSSGGQTYEQYF
TRBV7-2 | CASSPRQVVGSPLHF
TRBV29-1 | CSVRQGPGANVLTF
TRBV5-1 | CASSLARGSNTGELFF
TRBV28 | CASSLLGQPQHF
TRBV6-1 | CASSEDSSTDTQYF
TRBV10-2 | CASSELTSGSYEQYF
TRBV7-9 | CADDSGETQYF
TRBV11-2 | CASSLYYEQYF
TRBV10-3 | CAITGGLDEKLFF
TRBV6-5 | CASSYSRGEQYF
TRBV5-4 | CASSLGERGTQYF
TRBV28 | CASSSPTGTSEYNEQFF